A single sample gave rise to the 16 T cell receptor beta chains below, sequenced in a study of Ad26.COV2.S vaccination and SARS-CoV-2 variants. The table came from immunoSEQ multiplex PCR; TCRdb's copy has only in-frame clones and leaves some out. The sample consists of roughly 320,000 clones, approximately 86% of them appearing once. As for treatment: some 19 received Ad26.COV2.S at low or high dose, single or two shots; 5 received placebo; per-sample allocation not given. Material that was analyzed had been drawn on day 63 after the first vaccine or placebo injection. Material: peripheral blood, obtained in a trial of Ad26.COV2.S vaccine versus placebo. These receptor sequences come from a person between 18 and 65 years old who received the Ad26.COV2.S COVID-19 vaccine or a placebo.

The CDR3 here is CASRAGQHVGQYF. The CDR3 bases are TGTGCCAGCAGGGCGGGACAGCACGTTGGGCAGTACTTC. V usage is TRBV27 and J usage is TRBJ2-7, with D perhaps TRBD1 (7 bases). From germline, CDR1 is MNHEY and CDR2 SMNVEV (reference sequence). The CDR3 length is 13 residues. V was pared by 6 bases and J by 9 bases, with 18 bases between.

The rearrangement links TRBV4-3 to TRBJ1-2, with 9 bases aligning to TRBD1. The J segment lost 2 bases and the V segment lost 1 base, leaving 11 bases of the junction unmatched. The CDR3 sequence is 18 residues long. The germline gives CDR1 LGHNA, CDR2 YSLEER. The DNA for the CDR3 is TGCGCCAGCAGCCAAGGGCCGGGACAGGGCGGTTGGAACTATGGCTACACCTTC. Translating gives CASSQGPGQGGWNYGYTF.

V gene TRBV3-1 (or the pseudogene TRBV3-2) combines with J gene TRBJ2-5, with 8 positions matching TRBD2. Germline V gives CDR1 LGHDT, CDR2 YNNKEL (reference sequence). V lost 4 bases and J lost 3; bases outside the gene matches: 10. The CDR3 totals 16 residues. For the CDR3, the DNA is TGTGCCAGCAGCCGAGCACGGACTAGCAGTAAAGAGACCCAGTACTTC. Amino acid sequence: CASSRARTSSKETQYF.

This chain connects TRBV5-1 to TRBJ1-2, with 8 bases aligning to TRBD1. The V and J ends lost 3 bases and 3 bases, in that order; junction bases with no gene match: 7. CDR3 length: 15 amino acids. Germline CDR1 SGHRS, CDR2 YFSETQ. Here the CDR3 reads CASSWSTGADYGYTF. As DNA, the CDR3 is TGCGCCAGCAGCTGGTCGACAGGGGCGGACTATGGCTACACCTTC.

CDR3 in DNA: TGTGCCAGCAGTTTCGGACAGGGAGGGTTTGAGCAGTATTTT. Its protein product is CASSFGQGGFEQYF. The chain joins TRBV6-5 to TRBJ2-3, with D maybe TRBD1 (8 bases). The germline gives CDR1 MNHEY, CDR2 SVGAGI. Between the trimmed V and J ends, which lost 4 bases and 11 bases, there was a span of 19 bases. CDR3 size: 14 residues.

This chain uses TRBV4-3 with TRBJ2-7; D is perhaps TRBD1 or TRBD2 (5 bases each). The germline V gene has CDR1 LGHNA and CDR2 YSLEER. V was shortened by 1 base and J by 5 bases, with 9 bases between the two germline ends. This CDR3 contains 13 residues. The CDR3 sequence: CASSQGGTDEQYF. CDR3 bases: TGCGCCAGCAGCCAAGGGGGGACGGACGAGCAGTACTTC.

A note on this clone: The same CDR3 arises from other DNA sequences in this sample as well. The genes are TRBV3-1 (or the pseudogene TRBV3-2) and TRBJ2-7; D unresolved. This CDR3 comprises 12 residues. CDR1 and CDR2 (germline): LGHDT, YNNKEL (reference sequence). Trimming shortened V by 1 base and J by 2 bases, and 3 bases separated the two germline ends. This CDR3 is CASSQGPYEQYF. CDR3 coding DNA: TGTGCCAGCAGCCAAGGTCCCTACGAGCAGTACTTC.

The chain couples TRBV7-2 to TRBJ2-3; 8 nucleotides line up with TRBD2. The CDR3 covers 17 residues. Germline V gene lookup returns CDR1 SGHTA and CDR2 FQGNSA. The V gene end was trimmed by 1 base and the J gene end by 2 bases; junction bases not matched to a gene: 8. The CDR3: CASSLGLSGGATDTQYF. Here the CDR3 DNA reads TGTGCCAGCAGCTTAGGATTATCCGGGGGGGCCACAGATACGCAGTATTTT.

This clone came up once. The genes are TRBV6-5 and TRBJ2-3; D ambiguous. CDR3 length equals 12 residues. Germline V gene data show CDR1 as MNHEY and CDR2 as SVGAGI. The ends were cut back, 6 bases at V and 13 bases at J, with 17 bases in the middle. CDR3 coding DNA: TGTGCCAGCAGCCGGACCGACATTGAGGAGTATTTT. Translation: CASSRTDIEEYF.

The chain joins TRBV30 to TRBJ2-1, with 8 bases fitting TRBD1. CDR1 is GTSNPN, CDR2 SVGIG, per germline (reference sequence). The ends lost 3 bases at V and 2 bases at J; junction bases unmatched: 6. This CDR3 spans 15 amino acids. The CDR3 sequence: CAWRTLRGPYNEQFF. CDR3 nucleotides: TGTGCCTGGAGAACTCTCAGGGGGCCCTACAATGAGCAGTTCTTC.

The table lists this clone with a count of one. The rearrangement uses TRBV6-1 and TRBJ1-1; no definite D call. CDR1 is MNHNS and CDR2 is SASEGT in the germline V gene. CDR3 length: 13 amino acids. Trimming left V 11 bases short and J 1 base short, with 14 bases between. The CDR3: CASRPQANTEAFF. DNA of the CDR3: TGTGCCTCACGCCCTCAGGCGAACACTGAAGCTTTCTTT.

As DNA, the CDR3 is TGTGCCAGCAGCTTAGAAAGGGGCTATTCAATCCCCACAGATACGCAGTATTTT. This codes for CASSLERGYSIPTDTQYF. V and J are TRBV7-2 and TRBJ2-3, with D tentatively TRBD1 (5 bases). Germline CDR1 and CDR2: SGHTA and FQGNSA. The length of the CDR3 is 18 residues. Trimming removed 1 base from V and 2 bases from J, with 19 bases in between.

The V and J genes are TRBV7-3 and TRBJ2-2; the D is unclear. The CDR3 length is 13 residues. Trimming shortened V by 6 bases and J by 6 bases, and 11 bases separated the two germline ends. Germline V gene sequence: CDR1 SGHTA, CDR2 FQGTGA. CDR3 nucleotide sequence: TGTGCCAGCAGTCGATACAGCGCCGGGGAGCTGTTTTTT. Protein sequence: CASSRYSAGELFF. The full variable domain, rest sourced from reference TRBV7-3 and TRBJ2-2, is GAGVSQTPSNKVTEKGKYVELRCDPISGHTALYWYRQSLGQGPEFLIYFQGTGAADDSGLPNDRFFAVRPEGSVSTLKIQRTERGDSAVYLCASSRYSAGELFFGEGSRLTVL.

As DNA, the CDR3 is TGCGCCAGCAGAGGTTGGCAGACTGAAGCTTTCTTT. It codes for CASRGWQTEAFF. The chain has TRBV5-1 and TRBJ1-1; D gene unclear. V was clipped by 5 bases and J by 5 bases, with 10 bases between them. CDR3 length equals 12 residues. Per germline, CDR1 SGHRS and CDR2 YFSETQ. Variable domain in full (rest from reference TRBV5-1 and TRBJ1-1): KAGVTQTPRYLIKTRGQQVTLSCSPISGHRSVSWYQQTPGQGLQFLFEYFSETQRNKGNFPGRFSGRQFSNSRSEMNVSTLELGDSALYLCASRGWQTEAFFGQGTRLTVV.

The chain carries TRBV6-1 and TRBJ1-2; D ambiguous. Germline V lookup: CDR1 MNHNS, CDR2 SASEGT. V gave up 2 bases and J gave up 3 bases, with 1 base separating them. This CDR3 comprises 11 residues. The CDR3 reads CASSEYYGYTF. CDR3 bases: TGTGCCAGCAGTGAATACTATGGCTACACCTTC.

The rearrangement joins TRBV2 to TRBJ2-7, with D tentatively TRBD1 (5 bases). This CDR3 is 12 amino acids long. Per the germline V gene, CDR1 is SNHLY and CDR2 is FYNNEI. Trimming took 7 bases from V and 6 from J, leaving 13 bases between them. CDR3 sequence reads: CASTAGSFEQYF. CDR3 DNA sequence: TGTGCCAGCACCGCAGGGTCGTTCGAGCAGTACTTC.